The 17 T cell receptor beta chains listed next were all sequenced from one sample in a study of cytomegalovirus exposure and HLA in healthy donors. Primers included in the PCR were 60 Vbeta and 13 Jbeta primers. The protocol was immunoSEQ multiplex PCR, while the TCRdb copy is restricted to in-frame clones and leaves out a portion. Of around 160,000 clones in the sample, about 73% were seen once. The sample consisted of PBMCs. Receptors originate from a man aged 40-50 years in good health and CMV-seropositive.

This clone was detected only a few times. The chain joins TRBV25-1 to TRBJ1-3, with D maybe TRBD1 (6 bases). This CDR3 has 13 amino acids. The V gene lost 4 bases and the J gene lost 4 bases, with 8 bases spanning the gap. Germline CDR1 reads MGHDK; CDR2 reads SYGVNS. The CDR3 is CASSVGTGNTIYF. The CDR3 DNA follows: TGTGCCAGCAGTGTCGGGACAGGAAACACCATATATTTT. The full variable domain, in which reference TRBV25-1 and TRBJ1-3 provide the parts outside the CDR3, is EADIYQTPRYLVIGTGKKITLECSQTMGHDKMYWYQQDPGMELHLIHYSYGVNSTEKGDLSSESTVSRIRTEHFPLTLESARPSHTSQYLCASSVGTGNTIYFGEGSWLTVV.

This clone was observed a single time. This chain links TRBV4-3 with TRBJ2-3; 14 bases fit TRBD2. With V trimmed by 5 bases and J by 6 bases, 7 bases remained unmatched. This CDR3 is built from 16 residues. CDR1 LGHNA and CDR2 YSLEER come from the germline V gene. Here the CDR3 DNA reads TGCGCCAGCAGCATCGGGACTAGCGGGAGCTTCGATACGCAGTATTTT. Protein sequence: CASSIGTSGSFDTQYF.

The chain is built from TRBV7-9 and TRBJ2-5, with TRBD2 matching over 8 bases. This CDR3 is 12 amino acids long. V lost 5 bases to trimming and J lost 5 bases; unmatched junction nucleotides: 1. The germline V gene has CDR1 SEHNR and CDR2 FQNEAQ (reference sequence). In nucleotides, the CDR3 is TGTGCCAGCAGCCGCGGGGGGGAGACCCAGTACTTC. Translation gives CASSRGGETQYF.

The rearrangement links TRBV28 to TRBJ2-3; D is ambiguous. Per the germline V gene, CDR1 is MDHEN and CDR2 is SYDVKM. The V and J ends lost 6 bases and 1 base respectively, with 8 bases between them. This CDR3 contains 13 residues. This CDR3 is CASSAVGTDTQYF. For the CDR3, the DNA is TGTGCCAGCAGCGCGGTCGGCACAGATACGCAGTATTTT.

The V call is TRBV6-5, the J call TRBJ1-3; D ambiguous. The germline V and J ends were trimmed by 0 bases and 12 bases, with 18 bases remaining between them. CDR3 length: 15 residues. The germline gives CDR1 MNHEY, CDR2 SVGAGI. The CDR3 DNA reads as TGTGCCAGCAGTTACTCGGGCAACATGAAAGAGGGCATATATTTT. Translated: CASSYSGNMKEGIYF.

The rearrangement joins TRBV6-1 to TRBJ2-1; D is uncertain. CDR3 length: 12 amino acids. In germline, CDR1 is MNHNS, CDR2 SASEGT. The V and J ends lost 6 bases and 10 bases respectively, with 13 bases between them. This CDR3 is CASSPSEREQFF. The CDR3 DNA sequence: TGTGCCAGCAGCCCCTCCGAGAGGGAGCAGTTCTTC.

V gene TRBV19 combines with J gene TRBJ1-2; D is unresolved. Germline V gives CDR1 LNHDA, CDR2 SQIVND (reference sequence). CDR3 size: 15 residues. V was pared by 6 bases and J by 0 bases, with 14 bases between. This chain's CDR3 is CASSNAGTANYGYTF. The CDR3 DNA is TGTGCCAGTAGCAACGCGGGAACCGCTAACTATGGCTACACCTTC.

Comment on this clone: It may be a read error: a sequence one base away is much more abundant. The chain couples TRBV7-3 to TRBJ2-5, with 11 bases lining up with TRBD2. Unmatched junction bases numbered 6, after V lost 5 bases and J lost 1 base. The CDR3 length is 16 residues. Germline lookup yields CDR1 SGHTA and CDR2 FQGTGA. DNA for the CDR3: TGTGCCAGCAGCCCAACCGGGACTAGCGGCCAAGAGACCCAGTACTTC. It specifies CASSPTGTSGQETQYF.

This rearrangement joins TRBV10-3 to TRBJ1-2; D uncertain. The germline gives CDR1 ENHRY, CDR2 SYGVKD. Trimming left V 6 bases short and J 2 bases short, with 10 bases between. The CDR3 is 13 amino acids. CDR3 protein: CAIRTSLNYGYTF. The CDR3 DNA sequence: TGTGCCATCAGGACAAGTTTGAACTATGGCTACACCTTC.

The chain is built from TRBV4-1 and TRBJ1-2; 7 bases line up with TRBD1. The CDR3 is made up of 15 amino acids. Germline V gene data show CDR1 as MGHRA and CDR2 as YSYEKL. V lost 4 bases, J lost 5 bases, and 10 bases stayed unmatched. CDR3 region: CASSLFDRDFYGYTF. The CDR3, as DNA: TGCGCCAGCAGCCTCTTCGACAGGGACTTTTATGGCTACACCTTC.

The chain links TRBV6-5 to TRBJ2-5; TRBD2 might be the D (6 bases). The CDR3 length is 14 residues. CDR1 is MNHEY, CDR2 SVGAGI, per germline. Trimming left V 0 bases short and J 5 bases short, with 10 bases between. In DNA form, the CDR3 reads TGTGCCAGCAGTTACTCACGGGAGCGGGAGACCCAGTACTTC. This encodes CASSYSRERETQYF.

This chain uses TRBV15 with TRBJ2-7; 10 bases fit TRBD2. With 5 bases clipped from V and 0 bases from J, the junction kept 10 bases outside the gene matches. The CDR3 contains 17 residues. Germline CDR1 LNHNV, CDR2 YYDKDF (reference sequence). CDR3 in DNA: TGTGCCACCAGCCTGGCTAGCGGGAGTCCGTTCTCCTACGAGCAGTACTTC. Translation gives CATSLASGSPFSYEQYF.

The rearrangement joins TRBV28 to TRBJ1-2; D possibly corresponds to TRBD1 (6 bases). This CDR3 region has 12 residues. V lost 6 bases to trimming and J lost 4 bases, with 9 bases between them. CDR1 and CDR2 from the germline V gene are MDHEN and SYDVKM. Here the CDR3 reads CASRDSIYGYTF. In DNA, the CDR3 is TGTGCCAGCAGGGACAGCATCTATGGCTACACCTTC.

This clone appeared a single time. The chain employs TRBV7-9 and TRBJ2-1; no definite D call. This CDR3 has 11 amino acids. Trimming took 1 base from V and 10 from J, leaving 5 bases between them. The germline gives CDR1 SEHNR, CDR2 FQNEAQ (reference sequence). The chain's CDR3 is CASSLVGEQFF. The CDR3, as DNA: TGTGCCAGCAGCTTAGTCGGGGAGCAGTTCTTC.

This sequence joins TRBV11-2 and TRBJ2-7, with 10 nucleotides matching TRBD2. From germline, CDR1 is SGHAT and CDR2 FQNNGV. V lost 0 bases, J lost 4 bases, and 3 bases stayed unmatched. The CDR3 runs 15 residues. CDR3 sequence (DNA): TGTGCCAGCAGCTTAGATTTAGCGGGAGGTTACGAGCAGTACTTC. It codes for CASSLDLAGGYEQYF.

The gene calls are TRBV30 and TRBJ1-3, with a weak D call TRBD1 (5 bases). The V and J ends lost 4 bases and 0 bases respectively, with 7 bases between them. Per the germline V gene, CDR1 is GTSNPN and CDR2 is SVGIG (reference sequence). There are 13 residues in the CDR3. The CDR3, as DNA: TGTGCCTGGACAGGGCGCTCTGGAAACACCATATATTTT. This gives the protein CAWTGRSGNTIYF.

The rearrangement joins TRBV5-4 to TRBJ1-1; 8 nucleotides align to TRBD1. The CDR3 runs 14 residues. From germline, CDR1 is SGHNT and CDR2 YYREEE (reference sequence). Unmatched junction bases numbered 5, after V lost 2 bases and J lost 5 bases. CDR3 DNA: TGTGCCAGCAGCTTAAGGACAGGGTTGACTGAAGCTTTCTTT. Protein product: CASSLRTGLTEAFF. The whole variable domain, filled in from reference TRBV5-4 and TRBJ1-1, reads ETGVTQSPTHLIKTRGQQVTLRCSSQSGHNTVSWYQQALGQGPQFIFQYYREEENGRGNFPPRFSGLQFPNYSSELNVNALELDDSALYLCASSLRTGLTEAFFGQGTRLTVV.